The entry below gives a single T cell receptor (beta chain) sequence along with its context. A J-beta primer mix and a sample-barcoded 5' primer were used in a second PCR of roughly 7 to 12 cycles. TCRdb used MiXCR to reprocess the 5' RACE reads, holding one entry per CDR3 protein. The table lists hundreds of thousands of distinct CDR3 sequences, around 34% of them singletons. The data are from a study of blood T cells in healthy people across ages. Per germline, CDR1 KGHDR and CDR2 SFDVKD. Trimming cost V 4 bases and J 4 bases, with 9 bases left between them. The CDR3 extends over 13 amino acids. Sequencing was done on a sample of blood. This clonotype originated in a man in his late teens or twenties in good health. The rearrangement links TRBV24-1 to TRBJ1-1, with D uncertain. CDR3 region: CATSDLRGTEAFF. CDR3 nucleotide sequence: TGTGCCACCAGTGACCTCCGGGGCACTGAAGCTTTCTTT.